The sequence of this T cell receptor (beta chain) was determined in a study of identical twins. Findings and caveats of the study: Twin sharing of out-of-frame TCR alpha was underestimated by models in monozygotic pairs. Cord blood beta clonotypes that were abundant carried fewer insertions, and memory repertoires showed no such trend.

Note on this clonotype: What it binds is unknown.

MiXCR, run by TCRdb on the 5' RACE reads, gives a single entry per CDR3 protein. The sample lists about 1.7 million distinct CDR3 sequences; under 35% were seen once. This clonotype was sampled from a newborn girl in good health. Sequenced material: cord blood.

The CDR3 nucleotides are TGCAGTGCTAGAGGGGACTATCGTGGGTCCAACGAGCAGTACTTC. Translating it yields CSARGDYRGSNEQYF. The chain employs TRBV20-1 and TRBJ2-7; 7 nucleotides line up with TRBD2. This CDR3 spans 15 amino acids. V lost 1 base to trimming and J lost 5 bases; unmatched junction nucleotides: 11. Germline CDR1 and CDR2: DFQATT and SNEGSKA (reference sequence).